The source of this T cell receptor (beta chain) is a study of blood T cell repertoires in COVID-19. Background on the study: Sites in the United States, Italy and Spain provided acute and convalescent COVID-19 samples. PBMCs, B-cell-depleted T cells, or T cells provided the cDNA or gDNA that made up the material.

V shed 5 bases and J 4 bases; nucleotides not matched to a gene: 8. Germline values: CDR1 MNHEY, CDR2 SVGAGI. The length of the CDR3 is 15 residues. As handled by the study authors: Counts of nucleated cells, estimated from reference gene primer amplification, were obtained. TCRdb's copy holds only in-frame clones and misses some; the assay was immunoSEQ multiplex PCR. The V and J calls and clone size come from that table; D and trimming were worked out from the DNA. Of roughly 140,000 clones listed, around four fifths are singletons. The chain joins TRBV6-5 to TRBJ1-2; TRBD1 matches at 9 bases. Sequencing input: peripheral blood. This clonotype was sampled from a woman in her thirties or forties with active or convalescent COVID-19. CDR3 region: CASSQPTGGGYGYTF. CDR3 nucleotide sequence: TGTGCCAGCAGTCAACCAACAGGGGGCGGCTATGGCTACACCTTC.